The subject of this entry is one T cell receptor beta chain. Its target is not known. The CDR3 loop spans 14 amino acids. Germline CDR1 and CDR2: SQVTM and ANQGSEA. V gave up 6 bases and J gave up 2 bases, with 15 bases separating them. This sample is drawn from a study of cytomegalovirus exposure and HLA in healthy donors. It was with 60 Vbeta and 13 Jbeta primers that the PCR ran. Clones were sequenced by immunoSEQ multiplex PCR, and TCRdb holds only the in-frame ones, with some missing. The top ten hold roughly 0.99% of the sample, which has about 190,000 clones, over 60% seen once. Participants comprised healthy donors of bone marrow. Findings of the study overall: The authors later found HLA-associated TCR beta chains more clonally expanded than equally common others. Highly shared variants forming one cluster were likely a sequencing artifact.

This TCR derives from a woman in her thirties or forties in good health and CMV-seronegative. The chain recombines TRBV29-1 with TRBJ2-3; a weak D match, TRBD1 (6 bases). The specimen was PBMCs. The chain's CDR3 is CSVAQGTHTDTQYF. The DNA of the CDR3 is TGCAGCGTGGCCCAGGGGACCCACACAGATACGCAGTATTTT.